These T cell receptor beta chains were read from a single sample in a study of beta chain features in type 1 diabetes. Repertoires were generated with immunoSEQ multiplex PCR, while TCRdb's copy carries only in-frame clones and drops some. Here the sample spans some 660,000 clones, roughly 13% being singletons. Sequencing used naive CD4+ T cells from blood. The source of these receptors is a young man with type 1 diabetes. Each CDR3 is given with its conserved first and last residue. Fields, in order: J gene, clone size, V gene, D gene, CDR3 protein, CDR3 DNA. D genes are given only for firm matches. Clone size appears in some rows only: once, few, many, or a class for an expanded clone.

TRBJ2-3,few,TRBV5-1,NA,CASSLREMGTDTQYF,TGCGCCAGCAGCTTGCGAGAGATGGGCACAGATACGCAGTATTTT
TRBJ2-3,few,TRBV2,NA,CASSGVGGTDTQYF,TGTGCCAGCAGTGGGGTAGGCGGCACAGATACGCAGTATTTT
TRBJ2-1,few,TRBV7-2,NA,CASSLEGGDPSSYNEQFF,TGTGCCAGCAGCTTAGAGGGGGGGGACCCGAGCTCCTACAATGAGCAGTTCTTC
TRBJ1-6,once,TRBV7-9,NA,CASSLVGANSPLHF,TGTGCCAGCAGCTTGGTGGGGGCCAATTCACCCCTCCACTTT
TRBJ1-2,NA,TRBV6-5,NA,CASSYKGRLDGGYTF,TGTGCCAGCAGTTACAAGGGTCGCCTGGATGGTGGCTACACCTTC
TRBJ2-1,NA,TRBV5-1,TRBD2,CASTLSGSINEQFF,TGCGCCAGCACTCTGAGCGGGAGTATCAATGAGCAGTTCTTC
TRBJ2-1,few,TRBV5-4,TRBD2,CASSHVAGGPPIYNEQFF,TGTGCCAGCAGCCATGTAGCGGGAGGGCCCCCTATCTACAATGAGCAGTTCTTC
TRBJ2-3,NA,TRBV6-1,NA,CASSYPNTQYF,TGTGCCAGCAGTTACCCAAATACGCAGTATTTT
TRBJ2-1,NA,TRBV9,NA,CASSVGGRDYNEQFF,TGTGCCAGCAGCGTAGGGGGCCGGGACTACAATGAGCAGTTCTTC
TRBJ1-2,few,TRBV30,NA,CAWHTRDGYYGYTF,TGTGCCTGGCATACCCGGGACGGATACTATGGCTACACCTTC
TRBJ2-3,NA,TRBV18,TRBD2,CASRPASGGSTDTQYF,TGTGCCAGCCGTCCCGCCAGCGGGGGATCCACAGATACGCAGTATTTT
TRBJ2-5,few,TRBV7-2,NA,CASSLADSLETQYF,TGTGCCAGCAGCTTAGCGGACAGTTTGGAGACCCAGTACTTC
TRBJ2-3,NA,TRBV29-1,NA,CSVDEPHNLPSTDTQYF,TGCAGCGTTGATGAACCGCATAACCTTCCTAGCACAGATACGCAGTATTTT
TRBJ1-4,few,TRBV7-2,NA,CASSRYNEKLFF,TGTGCCAGCAGCCGTTATAATGAAAAACTGTTTTTT
TRBJ2-5,NA,TRBV4-2,NA,CASTPSGGGQETQYF,TGTGCCAGCACCCCATCCGGAGGTGGCCAAGAGACCCAGTACTTC
TRBJ2-1,NA,TRBV5-1,TRBD2,CASSPGLARVDEQFF,TGCGCCAGCAGCCCCGGACTAGCGAGGGTCGATGAGCAGTTCTTC
TRBJ2-5,NA,TRBV5-1,NA,CASSLLKGETQYF,TGCGCCAGCAGCTTGTTAAAGGGAGAGACCCAGTACTTC
TRBJ2-4,few,TRBV7-9,NA,CASSFPGVGLDIQYF,TGTGCCAGCAGCTTCCCTGGGGTTGGCCTGGACATTCAGTACTTC
TRBJ2-7,NA,TRBV25-1,TRBD1,CASRRTGPYEQYF,TGTGCCAGCAGGAGGACAGGGCCCTACGAGCAGTACTTC
TRBJ1-2,few,TRBV9,NA,CASSVSGTGGYTF,TGTGCCAGCAGCGTATCAGGGACCGGTGGCTACACCTTC
TRBJ1-1,few,TRBV2,NA,CASSTGGSTEAFF,TGTGCCAGCAGTACCGGGGGCAGCACTGAAGCTTTCTTT
TRBJ2-1,NA,TRBV11-2,NA,CASSLDRGNEQFF,TGTGCCAGCAGCTTAGATCGAGGGAATGAGCAGTTCTTC
TRBJ1-6,NA,TRBV6-6,NA,CASSVMGGSYNSPLHF,TGTGCCAGCAGTGTCATGGGGGGATCCTATAATTCACCCCTCCACTTT
TRBJ2-7,NA,TRBV27,NA,CASSAGQPWEDEQYF,TGTGCCAGCAGTGCGGGACAGCCCTGGGAGGACGAGCAGTACTTC
TRBJ2-3,NA,TRBV5-1,TRBD1,CASSAQGIPGTDTQYF,TGCGCCAGCAGCGCACAGGGGATCCCTGGCACAGATACGCAGTATTTT
TRBJ1-5,few,TRBV28,TRBD1,CASSLGGGGNQPQHF,TGTGCCAGCAGTTTAGGAGGGGGCGGCAATCAGCCCCAGCATTTT
TRBJ2-7,NA,TRBV29-1,NA,CSVQWVGPYEQYF,TGCAGCGTTCAATGGGTGGGACCCTACGAGCAGTACTTC
TRBJ2-5,NA,TRBV5-1,NA,CASSLSYATQETQYF,TGCGCCAGCAGCTTGTCCTACGCCACCCAGGAGACCCAGTACTTC
TRBJ2-3,NA,TRBV4-1,NA,CASSRRELDTQYF,TGCGCCAGCAGCCGCCGGGAGCTCGATACGCAGTATTTT
TRBJ2-1,few,TRBV21-1,NA,CARVRLRGRNEQFF,TGTGCCCGAGTTCGTCTGCGAGGCAGGAATGAGCAGTTCTTC
TRBJ2-3,few,TRBV6-5,TRBD2,CASRAGGPTDTQYF,TGTGCCAGCAGAGCGGGGGGGCCTACAGATACGCAGTATTTT
TRBJ2-1,NA,TRBV19,TRBD2,CASRTSGSPEQFF,TGTGCCAGTAGGACTAGCGGGAGTCCTGAGCAGTTCTTC
TRBJ2-7,NA,TRBV18,TRBD1,CASSSDRAYEQYF,TGTGCCAGCTCATCGGACAGGGCCTACGAGCAGTACTTC
TRBJ2-1,NA,TRBV4-2,NA,CASSPRGSRFGEQFF,TGTGCCAGCAGCCCAAGGGGGTCTAGGTTTGGTGAGCAGTTCTTC
TRBJ2-4,NA,TRBV30,NA,CAWSFGAENIQYF,TGTGCCTGGAGTTTCGGGGCGGAAAACATTCAGTACTTC
TRBJ1-1,NA,TRBV6-5,NA,CASTTYGNTEAFF,TGTGCCAGCACCACCTATGGGAACACTGAAGCTTTCTTT
TRBJ2-2,NA,TRBV15,NA,CATSPGLPPGELFF,TGTGCCACCAGCCCGGGACTGCCACCCGGGGAGCTGTTTTTT
TRBJ1-2,NA,TRBV6-6,NA,CASSYSPGVDYGYTF,TGTGCCAGCAGTTACTCGCCAGGGGTGGACTATGGCTACACCTTC
TRBJ2-2,NA,TRBV15,NA,CATSRELNTGELFF,TGTGCCACCAGCAGGGAGCTGAACACCGGGGAGCTGTTTTTT
TRBJ2-1,NA,TRBV15,TRBD1,CATSRAGTGGHNEQFF,TGTGCCACCAGCCGGGCCGGGACAGGGGGCCACAATGAGCAGTTCTTC
TRBJ2-3,NA,TRBV30,NA,CAAQDGGSDTQYF,TGTGCCGCCCAAGATGGGGGGTCAGATACGCAGTATTTT
TRBJ1-4,NA,TRBV27,NA,CASSLRGSWEKLFF,TGTGCCAGCAGTTTAAGGGGATCGTGGGAAAAACTGTTTTTT
TRBJ2-5,NA,TRBV5-4,NA,CASSFRGGTNQETQYF,TGTGCCAGCAGCTTCAGGGGTGGGACAAACCAAGAGACCCAGTACTTC
TRBJ1-2,NA,TRBV5-6,TRBD1,CASSQTGSNYGYTF,TGTGCCAGCAGCCAGACAGGGTCTAACTATGGCTACACCTTC
TRBJ2-3,NA,TRBV20-1,NA,CSRRGTDTQYF,TGCAGTCGCAGGGGAACAGATACGCAGTATTTT
TRBJ1-5,few,TRBV30,NA,CAWSLGLPYSQHF,TGTGCCTGGAGTTTGGGACTCCCCTACTCCCAGCATTTT
TRBJ1-2,NA,TRBV30,NA,CAWSVAHNYGYTF,TGTGCCTGGAGTGTAGCGCATAACTATGGCTACACCTTC
TRBJ1-5,few,TRBV28,NA,CASSQFGQPQHF,TGTGCCAGCAGCCAGTTTGGTCAGCCCCAGCATTTT
TRBJ1-5,NA,TRBV23-1,NA,CASSQAGGHSNQPQHF,TGCGCCAGCTCCCAGGCGGGGGGCCATAGCAATCAGCCCCAGCATTTT
TRBJ2-5,NA,TRBV18,NA,CASSPNDEGETQYF,TGTGCCAGCTCACCAAATGACGAAGGGGAGACCCAGTACTTC
TRBJ2-7,NA,TRBV28,NA,CASSLSGQPYEQYF,TGTGCCAGCAGTTTATCGGGACAACCCTACGAGCAGTACTTC
TRBJ2-3,few,TRBV29-1,NA,CSGGSMAADTQYF,TGCAGCGGGGGATCAATGGCAGCAGATACGCAGTATTTT